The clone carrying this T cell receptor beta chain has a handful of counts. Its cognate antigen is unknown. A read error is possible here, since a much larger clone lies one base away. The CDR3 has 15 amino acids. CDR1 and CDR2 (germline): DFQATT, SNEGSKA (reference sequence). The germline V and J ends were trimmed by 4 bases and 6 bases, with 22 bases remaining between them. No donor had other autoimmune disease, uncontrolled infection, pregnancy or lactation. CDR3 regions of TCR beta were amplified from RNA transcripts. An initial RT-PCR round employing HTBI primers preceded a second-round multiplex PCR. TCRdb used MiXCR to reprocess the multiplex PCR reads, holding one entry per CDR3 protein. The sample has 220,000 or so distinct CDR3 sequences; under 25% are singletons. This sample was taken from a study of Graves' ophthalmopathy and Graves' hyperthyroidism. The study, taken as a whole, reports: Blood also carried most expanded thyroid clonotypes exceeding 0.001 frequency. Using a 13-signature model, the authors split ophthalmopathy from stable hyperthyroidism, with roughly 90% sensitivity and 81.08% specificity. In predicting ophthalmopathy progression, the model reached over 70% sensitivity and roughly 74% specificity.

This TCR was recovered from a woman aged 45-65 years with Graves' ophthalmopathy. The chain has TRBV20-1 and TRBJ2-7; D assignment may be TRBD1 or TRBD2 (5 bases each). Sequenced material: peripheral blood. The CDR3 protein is CSAIISGAQRGEQYF. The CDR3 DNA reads TGCAGTGCTATCATCTCCGGGGCCCAGAGGGGCGAGCAGTACTTC.